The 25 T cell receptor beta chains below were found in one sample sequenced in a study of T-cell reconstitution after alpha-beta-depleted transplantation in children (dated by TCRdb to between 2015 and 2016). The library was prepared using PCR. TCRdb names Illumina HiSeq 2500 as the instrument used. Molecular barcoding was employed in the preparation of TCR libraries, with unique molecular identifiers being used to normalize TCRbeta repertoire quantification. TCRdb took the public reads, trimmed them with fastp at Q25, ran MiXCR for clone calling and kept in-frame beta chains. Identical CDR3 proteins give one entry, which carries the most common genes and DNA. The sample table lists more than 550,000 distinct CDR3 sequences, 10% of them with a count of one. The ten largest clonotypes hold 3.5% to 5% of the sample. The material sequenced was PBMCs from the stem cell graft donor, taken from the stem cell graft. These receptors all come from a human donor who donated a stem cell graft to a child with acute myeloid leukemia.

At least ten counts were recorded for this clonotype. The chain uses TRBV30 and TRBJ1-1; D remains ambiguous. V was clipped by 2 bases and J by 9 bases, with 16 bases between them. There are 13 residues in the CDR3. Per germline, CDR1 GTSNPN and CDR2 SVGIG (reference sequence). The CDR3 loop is CAWSLATQVQAFF. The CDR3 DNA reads TGTGCCTGGAGTTTGGCGACACAAGTACAAGCTTTCTTT.

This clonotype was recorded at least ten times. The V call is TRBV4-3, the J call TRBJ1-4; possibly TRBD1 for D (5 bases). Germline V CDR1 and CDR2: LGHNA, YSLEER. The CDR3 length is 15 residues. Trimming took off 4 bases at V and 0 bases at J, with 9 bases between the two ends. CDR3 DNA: TGCGCCAGCAGCCGCACAGGAGCAACTAATGAAAAACTGTTTTTT. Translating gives CASSRTGATNEKLFF.

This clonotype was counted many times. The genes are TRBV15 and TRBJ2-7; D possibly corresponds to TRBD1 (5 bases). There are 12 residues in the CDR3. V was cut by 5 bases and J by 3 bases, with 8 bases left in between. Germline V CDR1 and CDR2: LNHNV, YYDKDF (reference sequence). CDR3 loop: CATSETGYEQYF. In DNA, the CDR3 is TGTGCCACCAGCGAAACAGGCTACGAGCAGTACTTC.

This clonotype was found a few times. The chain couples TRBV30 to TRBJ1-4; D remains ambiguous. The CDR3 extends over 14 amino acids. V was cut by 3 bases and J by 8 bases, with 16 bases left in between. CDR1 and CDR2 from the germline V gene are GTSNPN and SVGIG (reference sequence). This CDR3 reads CAWRPGPLREKLFF. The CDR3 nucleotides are TGTGCCTGGAGGCCTGGACCTCTGAGGGAAAAACTGTTTTTT.

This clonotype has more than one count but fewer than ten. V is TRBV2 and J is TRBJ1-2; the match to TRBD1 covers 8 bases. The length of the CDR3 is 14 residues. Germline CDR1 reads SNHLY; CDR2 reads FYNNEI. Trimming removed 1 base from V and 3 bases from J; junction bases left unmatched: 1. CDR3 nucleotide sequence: TGTGCCAGCAGTGAAGGGACAGGGCACTATGGCTACACCTTC. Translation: CASSEGTGHYGYTF.

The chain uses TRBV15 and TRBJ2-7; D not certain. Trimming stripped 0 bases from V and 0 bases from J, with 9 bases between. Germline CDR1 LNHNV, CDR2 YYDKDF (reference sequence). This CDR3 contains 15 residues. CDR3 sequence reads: CATSRDPRSSYEQYF. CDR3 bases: TGTGCCACCAGCAGAGATCCCCGGAGCTCCTACGAGCAGTACTTC. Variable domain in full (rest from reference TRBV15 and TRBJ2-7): DAMVIQNPRYQVTQFGKPVTLSCSQTLNHNVMYWYQQKSSQAPKLLFHYYDKDFNNEADTPDNFQSRRPNTSFCFLDIRSPGLGDTAMYLCATSRDPRSSYEQYFGPGTRLTVT.

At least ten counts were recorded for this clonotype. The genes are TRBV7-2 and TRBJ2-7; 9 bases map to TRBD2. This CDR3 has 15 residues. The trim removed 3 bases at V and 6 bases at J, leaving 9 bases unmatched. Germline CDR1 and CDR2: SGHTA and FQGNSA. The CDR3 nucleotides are TGTGCCAGCAGCTTTGGGACTAGCTCCCCCTTCGAGCAGTACTTC. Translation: CASSFGTSSPFEQYF.

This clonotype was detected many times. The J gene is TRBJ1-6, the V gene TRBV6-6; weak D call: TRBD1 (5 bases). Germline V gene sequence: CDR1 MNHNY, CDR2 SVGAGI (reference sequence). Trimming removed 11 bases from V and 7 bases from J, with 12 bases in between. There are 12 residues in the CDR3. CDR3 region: CAQGDSNSPLHF. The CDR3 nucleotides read TGTGCCCAAGGAGACAGCAATTCACCCCTCCACTTT.

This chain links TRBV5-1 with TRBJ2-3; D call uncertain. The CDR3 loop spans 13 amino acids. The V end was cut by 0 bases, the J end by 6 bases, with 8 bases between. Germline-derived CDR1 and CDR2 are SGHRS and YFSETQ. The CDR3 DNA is TGCGCCAGCAGCTTGGTTCCTTCGGATACGCAGTATTTT. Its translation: CASSLVPSDTQYF.

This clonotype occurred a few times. CDR3 sequence: CSVEDRSGSYEQYF. For the CDR3, the DNA is TGCAGCGTTGAAGATCGGTCAGGGTCCTACGAGCAGTACTTC. This chain connects TRBV29-1 to TRBJ2-7, with D possibly TRBD1 on 5 matching bases. Trimming shortened V by 0 bases and J by 1 base, and 10 bases separated the two germline ends. This CDR3 is 14 amino acids long. Germline V lookup: CDR1 SQVTM, CDR2 ANQGSEA.

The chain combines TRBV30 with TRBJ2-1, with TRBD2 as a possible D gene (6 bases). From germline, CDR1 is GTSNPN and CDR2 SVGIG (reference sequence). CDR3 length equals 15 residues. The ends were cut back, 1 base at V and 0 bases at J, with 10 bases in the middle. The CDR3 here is CAWSGGGGSYNEQFF. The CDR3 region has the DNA TGTGCCTGGAGTGGGGGAGGCGGCTCCTACAATGAGCAGTTCTTC.

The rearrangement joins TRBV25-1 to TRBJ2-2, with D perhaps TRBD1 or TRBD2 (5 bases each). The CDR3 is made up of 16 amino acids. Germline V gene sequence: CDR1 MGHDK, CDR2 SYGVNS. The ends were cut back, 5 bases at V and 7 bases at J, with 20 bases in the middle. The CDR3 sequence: CASSPPRGIGSGELFF. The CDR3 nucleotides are TGTGCCAGCAGTCCCCCGAGGGGTATTGGGAGCGGGGAGCTGTTTTTT.

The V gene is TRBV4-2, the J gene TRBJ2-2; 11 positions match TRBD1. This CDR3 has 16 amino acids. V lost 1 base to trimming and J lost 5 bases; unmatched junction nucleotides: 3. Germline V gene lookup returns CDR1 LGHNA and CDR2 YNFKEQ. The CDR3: CASSQGGQGGTGELFF. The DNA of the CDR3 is TGTGCCAGCAGCCAAGGGGGACAGGGGGGGACCGGGGAGCTGTTTTTT.

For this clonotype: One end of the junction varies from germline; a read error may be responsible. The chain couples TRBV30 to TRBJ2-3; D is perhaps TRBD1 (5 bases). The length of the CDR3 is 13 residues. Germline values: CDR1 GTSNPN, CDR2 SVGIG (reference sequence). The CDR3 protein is CVWSVMTADTQYF. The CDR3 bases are TGTGTCTGGAGTGTAATGACAGCAGATACGCAGTATTTT.

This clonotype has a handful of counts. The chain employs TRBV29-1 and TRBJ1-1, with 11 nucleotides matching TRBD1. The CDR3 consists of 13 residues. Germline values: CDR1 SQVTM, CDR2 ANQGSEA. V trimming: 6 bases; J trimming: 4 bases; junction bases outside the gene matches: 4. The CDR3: CSVRTGGTTEAFF. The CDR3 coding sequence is TGCAGCGTAAGGACAGGGGGCACCACTGAAGCTTTCTTT.

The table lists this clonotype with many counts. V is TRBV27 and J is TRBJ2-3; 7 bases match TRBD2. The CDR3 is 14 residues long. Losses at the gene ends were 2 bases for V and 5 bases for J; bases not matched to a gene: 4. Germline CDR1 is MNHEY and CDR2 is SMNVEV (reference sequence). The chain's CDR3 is CASSLEGRGDTQYF. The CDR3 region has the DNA TGTGCCAGCAGTTTAGAGGGGAGGGGAGATACGCAGTATTTT.

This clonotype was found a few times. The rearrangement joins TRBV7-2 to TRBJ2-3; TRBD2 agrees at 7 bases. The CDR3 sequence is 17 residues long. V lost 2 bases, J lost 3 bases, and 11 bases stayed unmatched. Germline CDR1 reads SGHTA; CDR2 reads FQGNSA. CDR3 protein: CASSLFLGGVGTDTQYF. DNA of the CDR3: TGTGCCAGCAGCTTATTCCTTGGGGGGGTCGGGACAGATACGCAGTATTTT. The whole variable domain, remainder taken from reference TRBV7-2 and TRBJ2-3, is GAGVSQSPSNKVTEKGKDVELRCDPISGHTALYWYRQSLGQGLEFLIYFQGNSAPDKSGLPSDRFSAERTGGSVSTLTIQRTQQEDSAVYLCASSLFLGGVGTDTQYFGPGTRLTVL.

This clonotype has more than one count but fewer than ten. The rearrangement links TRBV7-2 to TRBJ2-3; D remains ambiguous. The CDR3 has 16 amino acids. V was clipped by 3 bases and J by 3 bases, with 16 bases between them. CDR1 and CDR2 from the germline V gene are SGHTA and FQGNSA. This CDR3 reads CASSFWRTDGTDTQYF. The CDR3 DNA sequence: TGTGCCAGCAGCTTTTGGCGGACCGATGGGACAGATACGCAGTATTTT.

CDR3 bases: TGTGCCAGCAGTTACCCGGGACAGCATCAGAAGCAGTACTTC. The encoded protein is CASSYPGQHQKQYF. V usage is TRBV28 and J usage is TRBJ2-7, with TRBD1 matching 7 bases. V shed 4 bases, J shed 8 bases, and the junction held 11 bases outside the gene matches. This CDR3 is built from 14 residues. Germline values: CDR1 MDHEN, CDR2 SYDVKM.

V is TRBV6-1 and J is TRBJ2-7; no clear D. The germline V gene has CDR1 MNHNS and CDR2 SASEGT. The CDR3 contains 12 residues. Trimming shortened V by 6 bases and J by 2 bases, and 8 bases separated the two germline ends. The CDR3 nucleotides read TGTGCCAGCAGAAGCTTTACCTACGAGCAGTACTTC. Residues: CASRSFTYEQYF.

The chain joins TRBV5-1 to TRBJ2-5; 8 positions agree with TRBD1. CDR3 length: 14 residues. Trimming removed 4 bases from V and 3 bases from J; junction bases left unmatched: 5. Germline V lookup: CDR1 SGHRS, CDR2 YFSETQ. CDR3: CASSLYRGEETQYF. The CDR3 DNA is TGCGCCAGCAGCCTATACAGGGGGGAAGAGACCCAGTACTTC.

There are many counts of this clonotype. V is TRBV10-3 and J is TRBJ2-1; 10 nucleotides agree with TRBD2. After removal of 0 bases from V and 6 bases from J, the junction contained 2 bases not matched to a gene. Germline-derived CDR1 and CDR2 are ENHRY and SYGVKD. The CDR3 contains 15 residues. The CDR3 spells CAISESASGSNEQFF. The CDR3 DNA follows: TGTGCCATCAGTGAGTCAGCTAGCGGGAGCAATGAGCAGTTCTTC.

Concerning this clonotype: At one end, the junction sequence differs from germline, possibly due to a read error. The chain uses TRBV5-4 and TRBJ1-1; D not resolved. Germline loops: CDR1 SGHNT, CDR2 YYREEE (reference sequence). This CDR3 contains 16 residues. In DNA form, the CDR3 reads TGTGTCAGCAGCCCCATCGATGGGGTTGTAGTGGGTGAAGCTTTCTTT. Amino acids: CVSSPIDGVVVGEAFF.

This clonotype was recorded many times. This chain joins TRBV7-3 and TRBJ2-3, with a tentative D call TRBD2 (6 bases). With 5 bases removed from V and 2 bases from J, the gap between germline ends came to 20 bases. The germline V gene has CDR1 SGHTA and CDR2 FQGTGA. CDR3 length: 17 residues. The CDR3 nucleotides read TGTGCCAGCAGCCAAAAACTGGGGGGTGGATCCACAGATACGCAGTATTTT. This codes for CASSQKLGGGSTDTQYF. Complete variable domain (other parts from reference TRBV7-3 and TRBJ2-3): GAGVSQTPSNKVTEKGKYVELRCDPISGHTALYWYRQSLGQGPEFLIYFQGTGAADDSGLPNDRFFAVRPEGSVSTLKIQRTERGDSAVYLCASSQKLGGGSTDTQYFGPGTRLTVL.

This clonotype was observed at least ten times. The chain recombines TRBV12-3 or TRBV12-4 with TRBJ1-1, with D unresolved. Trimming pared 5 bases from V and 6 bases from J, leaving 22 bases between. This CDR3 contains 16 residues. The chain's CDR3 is CASSTTRDGGRPEAFF. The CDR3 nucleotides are TGTGCCAGCAGTACAACAAGAGACGGTGGACGGCCTGAAGCTTTCTTT.